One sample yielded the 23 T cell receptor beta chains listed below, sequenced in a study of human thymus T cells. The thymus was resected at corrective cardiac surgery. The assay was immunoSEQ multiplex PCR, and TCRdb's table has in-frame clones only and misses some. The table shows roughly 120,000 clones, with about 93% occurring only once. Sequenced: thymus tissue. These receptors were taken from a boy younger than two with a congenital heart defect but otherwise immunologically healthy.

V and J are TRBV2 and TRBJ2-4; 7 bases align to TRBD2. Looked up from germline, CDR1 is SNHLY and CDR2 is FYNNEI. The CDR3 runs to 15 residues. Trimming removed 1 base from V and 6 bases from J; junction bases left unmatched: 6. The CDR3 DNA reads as TGTGCCAGCAGTGAAGTGACGGGGGGTAGAAACATTCAGTACTTC. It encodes CASSEVTGGRNIQYF. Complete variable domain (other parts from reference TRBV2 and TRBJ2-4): EPEVTQTPSHQVTQMGQEVILRCVPISNHLYFYWYRQILGQKVEFLVSFYNNEISEKSEIFDDQFSVERPDGSNFTLKIRSTKLEDSAMYFCASSEVTGGRNIQYFGAGTRLSVL.

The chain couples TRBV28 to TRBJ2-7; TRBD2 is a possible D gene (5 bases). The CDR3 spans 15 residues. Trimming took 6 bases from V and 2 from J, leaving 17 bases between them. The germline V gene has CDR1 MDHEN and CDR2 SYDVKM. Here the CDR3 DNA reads TGTGCCAGCAGGGTTGGATCGGGGTCGACCTACGAGCAGTACTTC. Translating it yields CASRVGSGSTYEQYF.

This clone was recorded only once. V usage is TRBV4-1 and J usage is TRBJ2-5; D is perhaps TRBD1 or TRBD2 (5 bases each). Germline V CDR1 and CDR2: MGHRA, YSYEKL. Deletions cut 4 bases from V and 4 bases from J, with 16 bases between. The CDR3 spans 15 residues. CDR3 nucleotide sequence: TGCGCCAGCAGCCTGGGGGACCCCCTAAGAGAGACCCAGTACTTC. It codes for CASSLGDPLRETQYF.

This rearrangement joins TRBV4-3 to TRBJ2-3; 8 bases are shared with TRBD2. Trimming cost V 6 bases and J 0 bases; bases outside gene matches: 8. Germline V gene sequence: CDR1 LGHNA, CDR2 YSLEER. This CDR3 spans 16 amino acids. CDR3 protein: CASRIKRGRSTDTQYF. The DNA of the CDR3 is TGCGCCAGCAGGATTAAGCGGGGGCGAAGCACAGATACGCAGTATTTT.

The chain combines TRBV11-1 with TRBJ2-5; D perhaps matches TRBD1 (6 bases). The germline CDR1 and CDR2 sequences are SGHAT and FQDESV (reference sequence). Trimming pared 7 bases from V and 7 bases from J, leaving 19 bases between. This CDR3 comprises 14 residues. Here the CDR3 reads CASTPRGWERTQYF. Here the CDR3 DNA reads TGTGCCAGCACCCCCAGGGGCTGGGAGAGGACCCAGTACTTC. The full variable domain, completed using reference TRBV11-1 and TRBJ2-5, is EAEVAQSPRYKITEKSQAVAFWCDPISGHATLYWYRQILGQGPELLVQFQDESVVDDSQLPKDRFSAERLKGVDSTLKIQPAELGDSAMYLCASTPRGWERTQYFGPGTRLLVL.

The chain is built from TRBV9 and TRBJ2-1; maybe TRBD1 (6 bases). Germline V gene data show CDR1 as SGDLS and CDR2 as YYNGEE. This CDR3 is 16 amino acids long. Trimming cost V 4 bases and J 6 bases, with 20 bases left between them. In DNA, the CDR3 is TGTGCCAGCAGCTCCCCGGGGCAGGGGCGGACCAATGAGCAGTTCTTC. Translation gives CASSSPGQGRTNEQFF.

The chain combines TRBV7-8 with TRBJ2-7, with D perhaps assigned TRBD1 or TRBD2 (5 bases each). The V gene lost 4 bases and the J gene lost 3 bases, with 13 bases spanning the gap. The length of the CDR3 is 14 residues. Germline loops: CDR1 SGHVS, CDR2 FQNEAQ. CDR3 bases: TGTGCCAGCAGCTACGGCAGGGAGAACTACGAGCAGTACTTC. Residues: CASSYGRENYEQYF. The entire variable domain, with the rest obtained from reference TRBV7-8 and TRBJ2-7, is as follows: GAGVSQSPRYKVAKRGQDVALRCDPISGHVSLFWYQQALGQGPEFLTYFQNEAQLDKSGLPSDRFFAERPEGSVSTLKIQRTQQEDSAVYLCASSYGRENYEQYFGPGTRLTVT.

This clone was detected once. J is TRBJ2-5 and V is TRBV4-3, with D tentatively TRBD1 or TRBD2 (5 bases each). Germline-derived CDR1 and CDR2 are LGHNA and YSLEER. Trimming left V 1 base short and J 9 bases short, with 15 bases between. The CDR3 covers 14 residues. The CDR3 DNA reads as TGCGCCAGCAGCCAAGGGACCGGGTTGGGGGCCCAGTACTTC. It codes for CASSQGTGLGAQYF.

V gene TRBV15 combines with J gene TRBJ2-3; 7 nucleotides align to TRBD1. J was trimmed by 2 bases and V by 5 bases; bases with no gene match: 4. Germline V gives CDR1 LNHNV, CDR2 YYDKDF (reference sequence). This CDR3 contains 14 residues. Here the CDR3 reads CATSAGTDTDTQYF. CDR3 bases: TGTGCCACCAGCGCAGGGACAGACACAGATACGCAGTATTTT.

As DNA, the CDR3 is TGTGCCAGCAGCTGCCGGGACAGGGTAACCTACAATGAGCAGTTCTTC. This translates into CASSCRDRVTYNEQFF. V and J are TRBV5-6 and TRBJ2-1, with 9 nucleotides matching TRBD1. CDR1 and CDR2 from the germline V gene are SGHDT and YYEEEE. V lost 3 bases, J lost 2 bases, and 6 bases stayed unmatched. The CDR3 is 16 residues long.

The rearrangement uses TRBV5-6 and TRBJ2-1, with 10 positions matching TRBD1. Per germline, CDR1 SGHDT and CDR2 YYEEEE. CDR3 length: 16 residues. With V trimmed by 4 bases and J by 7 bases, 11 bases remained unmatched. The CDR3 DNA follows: TGTGCCAGCAGCCGGCCCAGGACAGGGGGAAGAAATGAGCAGTTCTTC. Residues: CASSRPRTGGRNEQFF. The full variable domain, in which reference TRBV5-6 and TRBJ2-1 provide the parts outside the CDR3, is DAGVTQSPTHLIKTRGQQVTLRCSPKSGHDTVSWYQQALGQGPQFIFQYYEEEERQRGNFPDRFSGHQFPNYSSELNVNALLLGDSALYLCASSRPRTGGRNEQFFGPGTRLTVL.

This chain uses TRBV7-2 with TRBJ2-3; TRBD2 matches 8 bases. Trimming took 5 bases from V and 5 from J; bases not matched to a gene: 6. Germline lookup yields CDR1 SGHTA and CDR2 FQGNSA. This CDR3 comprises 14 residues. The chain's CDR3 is CASSRRAGGDTQYF. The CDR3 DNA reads TGTGCCAGCAGCCGGCGTGCGGGAGGAGATACGCAGTATTTT.

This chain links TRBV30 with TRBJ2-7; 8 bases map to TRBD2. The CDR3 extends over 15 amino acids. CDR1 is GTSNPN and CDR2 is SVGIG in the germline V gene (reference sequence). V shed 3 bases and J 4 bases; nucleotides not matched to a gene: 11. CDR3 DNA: TGTGCCTGGAGCCGTACTGACCAGCGGGGGTACGAGCAGTACTTC. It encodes CAWSRTDQRGYEQYF.

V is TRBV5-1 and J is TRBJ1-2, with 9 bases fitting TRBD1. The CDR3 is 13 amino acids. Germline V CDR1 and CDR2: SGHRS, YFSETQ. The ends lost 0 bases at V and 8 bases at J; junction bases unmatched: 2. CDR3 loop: CASSLAGQGGYTF. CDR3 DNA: TGCGCCAGCAGCTTGGCCGGACAGGGGGGCTACACCTTC.

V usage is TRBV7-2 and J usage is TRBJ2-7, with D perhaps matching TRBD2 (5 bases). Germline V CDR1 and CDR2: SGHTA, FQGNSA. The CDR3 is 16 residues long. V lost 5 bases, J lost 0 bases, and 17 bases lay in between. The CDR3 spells CASSPRLPGPSYEQYF. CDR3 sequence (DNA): TGTGCCAGCAGCCCCAGACTACCGGGTCCCTCCTACGAGCAGTACTTC. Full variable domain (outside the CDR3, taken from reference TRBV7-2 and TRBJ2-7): GAGVSQSPSNKVTEKGKDVELRCDPISGHTALYWYRQSLGQGLEFLIYFQGNSAPDKSGLPSDRFSAERTGGSVSTLTIQRTQQEDSAVYLCASSPRLPGPSYEQYFGPGTRLTVT.

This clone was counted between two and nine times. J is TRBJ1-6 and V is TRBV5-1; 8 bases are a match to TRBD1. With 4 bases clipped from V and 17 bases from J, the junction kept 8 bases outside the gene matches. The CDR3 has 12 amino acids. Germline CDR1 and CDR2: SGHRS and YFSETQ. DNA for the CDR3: TGCGCCAGCAGCCGAGGGACAGGTAGTTTCCACTTT. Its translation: CASSRGTGSFHF.

The CDR3, as DNA: TGTGCCACCTCTCGGGGAATTTCTGGAAACACCATATATTTT. Its translation is CATSRGISGNTIYF. The chain is built from TRBV2 and TRBJ1-3, with D unresolved. Germline V gives CDR1 SNHLY, CDR2 FYNNEI. Deletions cut 10 bases from V and 1 base from J, with 14 bases between. The CDR3 extends over 14 amino acids.

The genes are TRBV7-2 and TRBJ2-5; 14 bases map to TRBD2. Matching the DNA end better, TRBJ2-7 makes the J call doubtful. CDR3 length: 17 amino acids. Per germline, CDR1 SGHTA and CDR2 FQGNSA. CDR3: CASSLGTSGGISYEQYF. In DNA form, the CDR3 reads TGTGCCAGCAGCTTAGGGACTAGCGGGGGGATATCCTACGAGCAGTACTTC.

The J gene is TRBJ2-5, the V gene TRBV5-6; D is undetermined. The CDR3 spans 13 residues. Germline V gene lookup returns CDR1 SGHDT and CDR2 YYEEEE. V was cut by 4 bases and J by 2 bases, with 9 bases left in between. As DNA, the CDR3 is TGTGCCAGCAGCCCGCGCAAACAAGAGACCCAGTACTTC. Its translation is CASSPRKQETQYF.

CDR3 DNA: TGCGCCAGCAGCTTGGGTTCAGGGAGCTCCTACGAGCAGTACTTC. This translates into CASSLGSGSSYEQYF. This sequence joins TRBV5-1 and TRBJ2-7; D assignment may be TRBD1 or TRBD2 (5 bases each). This CDR3 has 15 amino acids. The V end lost 0 bases, the J end lost 0 bases, and 10 bases lay between the germline ends. The germline V gene has CDR1 SGHRS and CDR2 YFSETQ. Full variable domain (outside the CDR3, taken from reference TRBV5-1 and TRBJ2-7): KAGVTQTPRYLIKTRGQQVTLSCSPISGHRSVSWYQQTPGQGLQFLFEYFSETQRNKGNFPGRFSGRQFSNSRSEMNVSTLELGDSALYLCASSLGSGSSYEQYFGPGTRLTVT.

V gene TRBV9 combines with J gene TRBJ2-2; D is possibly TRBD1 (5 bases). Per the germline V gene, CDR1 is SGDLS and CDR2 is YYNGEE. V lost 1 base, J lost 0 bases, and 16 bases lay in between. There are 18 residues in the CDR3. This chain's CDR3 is CASSVNFWGGANTGELFF. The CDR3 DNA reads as TGTGCCAGCAGCGTAAATTTTTGGGGCGGTGCGAACACCGGGGAGCTGTTTTTT. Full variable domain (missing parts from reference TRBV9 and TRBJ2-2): DSGVTQTPKHLITATGQRVTLRCSPRSGDLSVYWYQQSLDQGLQFLIQYYNGEERAKGNILERFSAQQFPDLHSELNLSSLELGDSALYFCASSVNFWGGANTGELFFGEGSRLTVL.

The CDR3 DNA is TGTGCCAGCAGTACCGGGACGGATTCTAACTATGGCTACACCTTC. Translated, it gives CASSTGTDSNYGYTF. The rearrangement uses TRBV6-1 and TRBJ1-2, with D tentatively TRBD1 (5 bases). CDR3 length: 15 residues. Between the trimmed V and J ends, which lost 5 bases and 0 bases, there was a span of 13 bases. Looked up from germline, CDR1 is MNHNS and CDR2 is SASEGT.

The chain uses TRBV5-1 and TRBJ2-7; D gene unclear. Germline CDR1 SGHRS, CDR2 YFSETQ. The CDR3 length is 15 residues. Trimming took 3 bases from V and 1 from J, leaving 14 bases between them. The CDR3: CASSCWTPSSYEQYF. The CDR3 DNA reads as TGCGCCAGCAGCTGCTGGACGCCTTCTTCCTACGAGCAGTACTTC.